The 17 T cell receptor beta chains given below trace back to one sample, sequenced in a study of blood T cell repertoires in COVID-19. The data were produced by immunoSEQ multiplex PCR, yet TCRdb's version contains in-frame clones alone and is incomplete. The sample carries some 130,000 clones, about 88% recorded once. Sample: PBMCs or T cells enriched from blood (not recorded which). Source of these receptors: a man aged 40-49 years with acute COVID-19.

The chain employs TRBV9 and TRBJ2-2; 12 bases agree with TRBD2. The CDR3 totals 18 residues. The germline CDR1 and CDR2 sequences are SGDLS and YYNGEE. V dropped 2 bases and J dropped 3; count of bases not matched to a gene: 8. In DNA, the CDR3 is TGTGCCAGCAGCGTGTCGACTAGCGGGGGAGAGTACACCGGGGAGCTGTTTTTT. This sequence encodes CASSVSTSGGEYTGELFF.

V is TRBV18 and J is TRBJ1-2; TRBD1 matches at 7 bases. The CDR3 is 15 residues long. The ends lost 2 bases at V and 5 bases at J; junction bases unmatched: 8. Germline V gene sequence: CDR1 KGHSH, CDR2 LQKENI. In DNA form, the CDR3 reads TGTGCCAGCTCACCAGTCAGGGGGTCCCTTTATGGCTACACCTTC. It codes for CASSPVRGSLYGYTF.

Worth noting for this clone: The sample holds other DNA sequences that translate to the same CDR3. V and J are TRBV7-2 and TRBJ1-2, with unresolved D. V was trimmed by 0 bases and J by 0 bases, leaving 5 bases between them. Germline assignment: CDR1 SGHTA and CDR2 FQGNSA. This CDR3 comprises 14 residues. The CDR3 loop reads CASSLAGTNYGYTF. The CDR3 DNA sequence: TGTGCCAGCAGCTTAGCGGGCACTAACTATGGCTACACCTTC.

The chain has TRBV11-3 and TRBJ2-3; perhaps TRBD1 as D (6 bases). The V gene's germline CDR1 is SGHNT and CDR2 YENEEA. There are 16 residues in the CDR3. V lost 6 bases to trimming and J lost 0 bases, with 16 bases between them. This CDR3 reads CASSSNRDTSTDTQYF. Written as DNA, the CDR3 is TGTGCCAGCAGTTCGAACCGGGACACTAGCACAGATACGCAGTATTTT.

The CDR3 loop is CASSYNGVPGANVLTF. In DNA, the CDR3 is TGTGCCAGCAGTTACAATGGAGTTCCTGGGGCCAACGTCCTGACTTTC. The V and J genes are TRBV6-2 or TRBV6-3 and TRBJ2-6; no firm D call. CDR3 size: 16 residues. V lost 2 bases and J 2 bases, leaving 10 bases between the germline ends. Germline V gives CDR1 MNHEY, CDR2 SVGEGT.

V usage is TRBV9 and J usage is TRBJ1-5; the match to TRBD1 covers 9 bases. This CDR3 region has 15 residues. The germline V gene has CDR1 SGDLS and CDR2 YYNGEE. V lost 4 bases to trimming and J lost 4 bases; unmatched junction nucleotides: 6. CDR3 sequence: CASSQTGGENQPQHF. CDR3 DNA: TGTGCCAGCAGCCAAACAGGGGGCGAAAATCAGCCCCAGCATTTT.

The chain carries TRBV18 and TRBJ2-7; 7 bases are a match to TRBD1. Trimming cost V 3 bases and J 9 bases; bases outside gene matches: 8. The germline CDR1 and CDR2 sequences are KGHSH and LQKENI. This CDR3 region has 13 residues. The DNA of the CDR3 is TGTGCCAGCTCACCGGGAAACAGGGGTTGGCAGTACTTC. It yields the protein CASSPGNRGWQYF.

The CDR3 DNA reads TGTGCCAGCAGCGACAGGGCCTTGAACACTGAAGCTTTCTTT. Translating gives CASSDRALNTEAFF. The rearrangement uses TRBV16 and TRBJ1-1, with 7 positions matching TRBD1. V was pared by 5 bases and J by 0 bases, with 3 bases of the junction left unmatched. Germline CDR1 is KGHSY and CDR2 is FQNENV. The CDR3 is 14 residues long.

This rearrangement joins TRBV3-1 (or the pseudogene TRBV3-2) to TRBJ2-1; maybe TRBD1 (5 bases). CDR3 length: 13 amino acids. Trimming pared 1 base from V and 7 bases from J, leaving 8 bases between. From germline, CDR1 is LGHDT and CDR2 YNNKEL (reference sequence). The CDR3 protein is CASSQGPGNEQFF. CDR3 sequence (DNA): TGTGCCAGCAGCCAAGGACCAGGGAATGAGCAGTTCTTC.

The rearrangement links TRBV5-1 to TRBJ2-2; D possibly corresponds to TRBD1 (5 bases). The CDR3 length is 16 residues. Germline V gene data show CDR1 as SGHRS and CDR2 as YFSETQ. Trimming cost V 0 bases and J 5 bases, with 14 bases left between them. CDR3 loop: CASSLADRLATGELFF. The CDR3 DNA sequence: TGCGCCAGCAGCTTGGCAGACAGACTGGCGACCGGGGAGCTGTTTTTT.

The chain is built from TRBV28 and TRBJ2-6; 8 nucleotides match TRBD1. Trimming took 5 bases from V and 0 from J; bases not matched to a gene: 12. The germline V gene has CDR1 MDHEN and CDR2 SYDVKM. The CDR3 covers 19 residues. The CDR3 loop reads CASSKLVRTGPSGANVLTF. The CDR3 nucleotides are TGTGCCAGCAGTAAATTGGTGCGGACAGGGCCCTCTGGGGCCAACGTCCTGACTTTC.

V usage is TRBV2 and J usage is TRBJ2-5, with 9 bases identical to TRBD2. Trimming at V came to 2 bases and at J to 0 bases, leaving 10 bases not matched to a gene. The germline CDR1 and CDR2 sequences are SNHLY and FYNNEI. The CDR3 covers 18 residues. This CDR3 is CASSEFFGTSKNQETQYF. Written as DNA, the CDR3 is TGTGCCAGCAGTGAATTCTTCGGGACTAGCAAGAACCAAGAGACCCAGTACTTC.

The CDR3 DNA is TGTGCCATCAGCGAGACGACAGGGTCTGTTGGTTCACCCCTCCACTTT. It codes for CAISETTGSVGSPLHF. The rearrangement joins TRBV10-3 to TRBJ1-6; 7 bases agree with TRBD1. Germline trimming cut 6 bases from V and 9 bases from J; bases unmatched to any gene: 14. Germline values: CDR1 ENHRY, CDR2 SYGVKD. The CDR3 extends over 16 amino acids.

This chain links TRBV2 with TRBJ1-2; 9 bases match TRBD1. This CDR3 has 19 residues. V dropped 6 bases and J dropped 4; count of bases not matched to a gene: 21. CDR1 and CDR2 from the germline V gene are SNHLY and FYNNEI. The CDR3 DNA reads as TGTGCCAGCAGGGATGGGACAGGGCCCTCTTTGTCGCGGTTCTATGGCTACACCTTC. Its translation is CASRDGTGPSLSRFYGYTF. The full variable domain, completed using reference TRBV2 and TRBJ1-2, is EPEVTQTPSHQVTQMGQEVILRCVPISNHLYFYWYRQILGQKVEFLVSFYNNEISEKSEIFDDQFSVERPDGSNFTLKIRSTKLEDSAMYFCASRDGTGPSLSRFYGYTFGSGTRLTVV.

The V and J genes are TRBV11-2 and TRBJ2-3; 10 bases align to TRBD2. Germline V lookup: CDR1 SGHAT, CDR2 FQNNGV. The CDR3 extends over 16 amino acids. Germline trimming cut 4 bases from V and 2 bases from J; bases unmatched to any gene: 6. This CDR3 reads CASSSRTSGITDTQYF. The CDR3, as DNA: TGTGCCAGCAGCTCACGGACTAGCGGAATCACAGATACGCAGTATTTT.

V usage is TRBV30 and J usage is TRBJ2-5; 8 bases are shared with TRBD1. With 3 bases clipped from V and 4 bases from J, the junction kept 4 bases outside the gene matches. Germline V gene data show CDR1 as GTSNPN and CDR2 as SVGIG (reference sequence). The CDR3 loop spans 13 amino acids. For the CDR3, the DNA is TGTGCCTGGAGCCAGGGGGCGGGAGAGACCCAGTACTTC. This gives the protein CAWSQGAGETQYF.

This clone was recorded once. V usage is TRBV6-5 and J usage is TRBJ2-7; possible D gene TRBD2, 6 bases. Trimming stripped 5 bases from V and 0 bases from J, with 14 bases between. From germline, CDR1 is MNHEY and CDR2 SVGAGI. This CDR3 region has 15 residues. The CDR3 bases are TGTGCCAGCAGTCCGACAGCCGGGAGCTCCTACGAGCAGTACTTC. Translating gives CASSPTAGSSYEQYF.